Sequencing of this T cell receptor (beta chain) was carried out in a study of blood T cell repertoires in COVID-19 (dated by TCRdb to between 2020 and 2021). Background for the entire study: Samples covering the acute and convalescent phases of COVID-19 were provided by collaborators in the United States, Italy and Spain. The material from the prospective study consisted of cDNA or gDNA derived from T cells, B-cell-depleted T cells, or PBMCs. Subjects who had been exposed to COVID-19, were actively infected with it, or had recovered from it provided the deeply sampled blood TCRbeta repertoires that made up the dataset. The repertoires were released in a freely available public database meant as a resource for research on the immune response to SARS-CoV-2. The samples were drawn from the first 160 participants of the ongoing ImmuneRACE study and from some 1,300 subjects provided by 6 global collaborators. Sample metadata almost always included a de-identified subject ID, COVID-19 status, age in years and sex. HLA class I and class II types, where available, came from metadata supplied by the sample provider rather than from assay-based typing.

V is pruned by 5 bases and J by 5 bases, leaving 12 bases of the junction without a gene match. From the germline V gene (reference sequence), CDR1 is MNHEY and CDR2 is SMNVEV. The CDR3 holds 17 amino acids from the cysteine to the phenylalanine. Just CDR3 DNA is preserved here, 51 bases in frame from base 1. Worth noting for this clone: Its cognate antigen has yet to be identified. There are no base qualities to consult, and no much larger clone falls within one base.

The immunoSEQ Assay, a bias-controlled multiplex PCR, was used to amplify TCRbeta CDR3 regions from genomic DNA. The authors' analysis ran thus. The number of nucleated cells in each sample was estimated by amplification of reference gene primers within the assay. To quantify the absolute abundance of each unique TCRbeta CDR3 rearrangement, sequence reads were collapsed and filtered. For each sample, productive Simpson clonality was calculated by taking the square root of Simpson's diversity index across productive rearrangements. What TCRdb holds here is the immuneACCESS table cut down to in-frame rearrangements. Part of the clones is not present; checked against another copy, under half of the missing clones reflect an unresolved V gene, and the others are unexplained. The D gene and trimming were derived from the DNA, and the V and J assignments and clone size from that table. Within this sample are under 150,000 clones, with about nine tenths of them counted one time only. 25% to 30% of the sample comes from the top ten.

Collaborating institutions collected whole blood in K2EDTA tubes following their own protocols. Collaborator samples were shipped for TCRbeta analysis as frozen whole blood, isolated PBMCs, or DNA extracted from either sample type. Summary of the overall study and its limitations: Clinical and demographic metadata were provided uncurated, with the amount varying by source and participant.

The chain links TRBV27 with TRBJ1-5; 10 bases in between match TRBD1. This clonotype was sampled from a human donor in a cohort sampled during active COVID-19. Sequencing used peripheral blood. The sequenced DNA: TGTGCCAGCAGTCAAACCTATACCGGGACAGGGGATCAGCCCCAGCATTTT. Its translation is CASSQTYTGTGDQPQHF.